Sample share makes the clone carrying this T cell receptor beta chain medium-sized. Its antigen is undetermined. This specimen comes from a study of prognosis after radiotherapy for stage I lung cancer. Study summary: Oligometastatic NSCLC after surgical resection of the primary tumor was present in 4 or 5 patients, while newly diagnosed primary stage I lung tumors were present in 14 to 15.

The CDR3 sequence is 14 residues long. Germline CDR1 is LNHNV and CDR2 is YYDKDF (reference sequence). V was shortened by 5 bases and J by 4 bases, with 11 bases between the two germline ends. General study results and limits: In patients receiving stereotactic body radiation therapy, unique TCR clone counts fell afterward, median around 9,500 versus 6,500.

Multiplex PCR in two rounds served to amplify TCR beta CDR3 from genomic DNA. First-round PCR, the initial amplification, used primers specific to each TRBV and TRBJ gene. MiXCR was run by TCRdb on the multiplex PCR reads, yielding one entry per CDR3 protein. The sample holds 20,000 to 30,000 distinct CDR3 sequences; roughly two fifths are singletons and the top ten take under 25%. The sequencing used PBMCs, collected before or after stereotactic body radiation therapy (not recorded which). The receptor was derived from a donor aged 50 or older with non-small cell lung cancer. The J gene is TRBJ2-2, the V gene TRBV15; D remains unclear. CDR3 sequence: CATSSRTGTGELFF. CDR3 in DNA: TGTGCCACCAGCTCGCGGACGGGCACCGGGGAGCTGTTTTTT.